Included here is one TCR beta chain sequence, with context. This sample is drawn from a study of technical replicates of blood from a few donors. V gave up 7 bases and J gave up 2 bases, with 6 bases separating them. Germline CDR1 MNHNS, CDR2 SASEGT. The CDR3 has 11 amino acids. TCRdb's copy holds only in-frame clones and misses some; the assay was immunoSEQ multiplex PCR. Of 60,000 to 85,000 clones listed, approximately 96% were seen once; the top ten hold roughly 0.21%. The J gene is TRBJ2-7, the V gene TRBV6-1; the D gene is possibly TRBD2 (5 bases). The TCR comes from a human donor in good health. The sample comprised T cells isolated from PBMCs. The DNA of the CDR3 is TGTGCCAGCACCGGGACCTACGAGCAGTACTTC. It translates to CASTGTYEQYF.